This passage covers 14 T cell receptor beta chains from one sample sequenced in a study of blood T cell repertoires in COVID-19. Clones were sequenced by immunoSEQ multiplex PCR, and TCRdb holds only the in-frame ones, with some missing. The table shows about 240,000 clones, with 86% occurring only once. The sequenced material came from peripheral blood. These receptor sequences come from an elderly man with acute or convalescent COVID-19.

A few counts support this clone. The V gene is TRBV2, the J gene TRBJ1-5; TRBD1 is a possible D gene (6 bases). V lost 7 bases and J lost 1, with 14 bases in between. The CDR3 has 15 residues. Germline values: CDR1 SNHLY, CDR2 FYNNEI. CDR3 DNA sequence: TGTGCCAGCAAGCCCGGGGGGCCGAGCAATCAGCCCCAGCATTTT. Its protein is CASKPGGPSNQPQHF.

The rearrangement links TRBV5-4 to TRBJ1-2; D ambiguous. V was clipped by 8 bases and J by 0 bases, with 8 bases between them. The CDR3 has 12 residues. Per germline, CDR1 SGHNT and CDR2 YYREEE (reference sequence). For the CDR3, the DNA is TGTGCCAGTACGGGTGCTAACTATGGCTACACCTTC. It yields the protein CASTGANYGYTF.

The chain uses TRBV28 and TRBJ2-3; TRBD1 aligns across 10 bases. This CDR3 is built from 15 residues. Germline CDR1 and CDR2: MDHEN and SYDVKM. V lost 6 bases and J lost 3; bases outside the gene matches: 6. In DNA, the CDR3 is TGTGCCAGCAGGGGACAGGGGCAGTGGACAGATACGCAGTATTTT. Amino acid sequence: CASRGQGQWTDTQYF.

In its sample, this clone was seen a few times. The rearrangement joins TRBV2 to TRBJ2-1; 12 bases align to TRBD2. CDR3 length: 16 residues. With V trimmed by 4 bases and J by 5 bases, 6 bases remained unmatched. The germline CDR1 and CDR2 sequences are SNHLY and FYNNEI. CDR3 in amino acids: CASSGLAGGIDNEQFF. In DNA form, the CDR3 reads TGTGCCAGCAGTGGCCTAGCGGGGGGGATAGACAATGAGCAGTTCTTC.

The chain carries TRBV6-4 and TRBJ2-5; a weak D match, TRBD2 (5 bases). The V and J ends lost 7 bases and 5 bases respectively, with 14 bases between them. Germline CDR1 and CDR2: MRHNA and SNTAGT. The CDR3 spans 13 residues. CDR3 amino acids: CASKGEVQETQYF. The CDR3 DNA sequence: TGTGCCAGCAAGGGAGAGGTTCAGGAGACCCAGTACTTC.

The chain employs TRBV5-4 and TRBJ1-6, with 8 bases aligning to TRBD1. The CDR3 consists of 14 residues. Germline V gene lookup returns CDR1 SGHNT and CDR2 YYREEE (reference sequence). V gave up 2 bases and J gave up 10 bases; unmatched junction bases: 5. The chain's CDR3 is CASSFGQGLSPLHF. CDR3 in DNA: TGTGCCAGCAGCTTTGGACAGGGATTATCACCCCTCCACTTT.

The DNA for the CDR3 is TGCGCCAGCAGCCCCGAGGGGGGCGGGAGGCTCTACGAGCAGTACTTC. Translated, it gives CASSPEGGGRLYEQYF. The J gene is TRBJ2-7, the V gene TRBV5-1; 8 nucleotides line up with TRBD2. The CDR3 length is 16 residues. Germline CDR1 is SGHRS and CDR2 is YFSETQ. V gave up 4 bases and J gave up 3 bases; unmatched junction bases: 12. Complete variable domain (other parts from reference TRBV5-1 and TRBJ2-7): KAGVTQTPRYLIKTRGQQVTLSCSPISGHRSVSWYQQTPGQGLQFLFEYFSETQRNKGNFPGRFSGRQFSNSRSEMNVSTLELGDSALYLCASSPEGGGRLYEQYFGPGTRLTVT.

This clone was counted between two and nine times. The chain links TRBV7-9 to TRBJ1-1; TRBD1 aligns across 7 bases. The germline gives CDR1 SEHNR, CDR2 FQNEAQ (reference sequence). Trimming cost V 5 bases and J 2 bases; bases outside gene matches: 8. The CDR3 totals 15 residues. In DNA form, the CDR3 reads TGTGCCAGCAGCCACCACCGGGACAGAAACACTGAAGCTTTCTTT. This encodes CASSHHRDRNTEAFF.

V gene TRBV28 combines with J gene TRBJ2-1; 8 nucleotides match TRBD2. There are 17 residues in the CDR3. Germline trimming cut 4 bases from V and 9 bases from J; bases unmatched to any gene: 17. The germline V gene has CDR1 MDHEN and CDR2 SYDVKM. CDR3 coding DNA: TGTGCCAGCAGTTCTCTAAATCCGCTCCTAGCGGGCAGTGAGCAGTTCTTC. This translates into CASSSLNPLLAGSEQFF.

The CDR3 sequence: CASRQGSTDTQYF. CDR3 nucleotide sequence: TGTGCCAGCCGCCAGGGGAGCACAGATACGCAGTATTTT. V usage is TRBV2 and J usage is TRBJ2-3; D perhaps matches TRBD1 (6 bases). Trimming pared 8 bases from V and 0 bases from J, leaving 9 bases between. Germline lookup yields CDR1 SNHLY and CDR2 FYNNEI. This CDR3 spans 13 amino acids. The variable domain in full, with the rest retrieved from reference TRBV2 and TRBJ2-3, is EPEVTQTPSHQVTQMGQEVILRCVPISNHLYFYWYRQILGQKVEFLVSFYNNEISEKSEIFDDQFSVERPDGSNFTLKIRSTKLEDSAMYFCASRQGSTDTQYFGPGTRLTVL.

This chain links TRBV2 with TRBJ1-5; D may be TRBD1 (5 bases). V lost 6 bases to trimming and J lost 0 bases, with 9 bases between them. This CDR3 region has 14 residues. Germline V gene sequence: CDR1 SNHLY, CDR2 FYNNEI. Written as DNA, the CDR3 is TGTGCCAGCAGCGACAGTTATAGCAATCAGCCCCAGCATTTT. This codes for CASSDSYSNQPQHF.

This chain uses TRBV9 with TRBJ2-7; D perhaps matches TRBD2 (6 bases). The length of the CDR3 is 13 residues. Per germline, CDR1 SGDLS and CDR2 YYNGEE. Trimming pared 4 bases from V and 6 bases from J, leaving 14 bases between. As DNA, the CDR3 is TGTGCCAGCAGCCGTAATGCGGGGCCCGAGCAGTACTTC. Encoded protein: CASSRNAGPEQYF.

CDR3 sequence (DNA): TGTGCCAGTAGTTTCCAGGGGGCGGACACTGAAGCTTTCTTT. Protein: CASSFQGADTEAFF. The rearrangement uses TRBV19 and TRBJ1-1; 8 bases are a match to TRBD1. Germline lookup yields CDR1 LNHDA and CDR2 SQIVND (reference sequence). The V and J ends lost 5 bases and 3 bases, in that order; junction bases with no gene match: 5. The CDR3 is 14 amino acids. Using reference TRBV19 and TRBJ1-1 for the parts outside the CDR3, the full variable domain is DGGITQSPKYLFRKEGQNVTLSCEQNLNHDAMYWYRQDPGQGLRLIYYSQIVNDFQKGDIAEGYSVSREKKESFPLTVTSAQKNPTAFYLCASSFQGADTEAFFGQGTRLTVV.

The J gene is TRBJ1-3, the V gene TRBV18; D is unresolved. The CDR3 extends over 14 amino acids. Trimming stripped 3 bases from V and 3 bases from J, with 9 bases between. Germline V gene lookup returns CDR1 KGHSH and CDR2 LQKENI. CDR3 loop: CASSPRAVGNTIYF. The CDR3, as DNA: TGTGCCAGCTCACCCCGCGCCGTTGGAAACACCATATATTTT.